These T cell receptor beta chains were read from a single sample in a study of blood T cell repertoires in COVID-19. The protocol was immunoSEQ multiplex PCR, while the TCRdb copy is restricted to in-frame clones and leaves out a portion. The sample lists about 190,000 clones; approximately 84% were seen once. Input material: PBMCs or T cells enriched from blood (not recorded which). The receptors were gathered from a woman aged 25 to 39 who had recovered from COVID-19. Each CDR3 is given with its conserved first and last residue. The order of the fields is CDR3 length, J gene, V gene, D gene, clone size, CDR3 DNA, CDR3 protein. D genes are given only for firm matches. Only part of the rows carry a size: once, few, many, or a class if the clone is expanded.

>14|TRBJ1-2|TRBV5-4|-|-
TGTGCCAGCAGCCCCGGCGGGGCTCACTATGGCTACACCTTC
CASSPGGAHYGYTF
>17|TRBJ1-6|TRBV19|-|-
TGTGCCAGTAGTATGGGGGACACGAGCTCCTATAATTCACCCCTCCACTTT
CASSMGDTSSYNSPLHF
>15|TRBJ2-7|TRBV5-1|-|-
TGCGCCAGCAGCTCTTCGACAGTCTCTGCCTACGAGCAGTACTTC
CASSSSTVSAYEQYF
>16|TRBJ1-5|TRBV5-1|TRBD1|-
TGCGCCAGCAGCCAGGGCGTACAGGGGTTTGGCCAGCCCCAGCATTTT
CASSQGVQGFGQPQHF
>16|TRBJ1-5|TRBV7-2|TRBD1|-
TGTGCCAGCAGCTACGGGACAGGGGGAGGCAATCAGCCCCAGCATTTT
CASSYGTGGGNQPQHF
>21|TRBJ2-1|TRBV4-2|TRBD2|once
TGTGCCAGCAGCCCAAACAAGGGACTAGCGGGGGCCTTTAGCTCCTACAATGAGCAGTTCTTC
CASSPNKGLAGAFSSYNEQFF
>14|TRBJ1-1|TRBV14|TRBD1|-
TGTGCCAGCAGCCAGAACAGGGGGATGGCTGAAGCTTTCTTT
CASSQNRGMAEAFF
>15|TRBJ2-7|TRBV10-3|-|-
TGTGCCATCAGTGACCTATTTACAGGGAGCAACGAGCAGTACTTC
CAISDLFTGSNEQYF
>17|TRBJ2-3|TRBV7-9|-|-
TGTGCCAGCAGCTCCCCTCTGGGGGCCCTAAGCACAGATACGCAGTATTTT
CASSSPLGALSTDTQYF
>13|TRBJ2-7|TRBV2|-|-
TGTGCCAGCAGTAGACAGCTCTCCTACGAGCAGTACTTC
CASSRQLSYEQYF
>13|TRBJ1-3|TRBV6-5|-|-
TGTGCCAGCAGTCCCCCCGGGGGAAACACCATATATTTT
CASSPPGGNTIYF
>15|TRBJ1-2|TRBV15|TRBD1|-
TGTGCCACCAGCAAATCGGACAGGCGAAGTTGGGGCTACACCTTC
CATSKSDRRSWGYTF
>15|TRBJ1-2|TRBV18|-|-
TGTGCCAGCTCCGTAACCAGGGGCTGGGACTATGGCTACACCTTC
CASSVTRGWDYGYTF
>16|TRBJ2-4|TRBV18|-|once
TGTGCCAGCTCACCCCTCTCGGCCCCTGAGGGTAACATTCAGTACTTC
CASSPLSAPEGNIQYF
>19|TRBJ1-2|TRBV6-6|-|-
TGTGCCAGCAGTCCCACCCCCCCCCGCTCTTACCAGGGCTTCTATGGCTACACCTTC
CASSPTPPRSYQGFYGYTF
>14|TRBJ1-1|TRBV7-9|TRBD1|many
TGTGCCAGCAGCCCTAGACAGGGTGGCACTGAAGCTTTCTTT
CASSPRQGGTEAFF
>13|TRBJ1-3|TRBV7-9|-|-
TGTGCCAGCAGCTTAGGGAGTGGAAACACCATATATTTT
CASSLGSGNTIYF
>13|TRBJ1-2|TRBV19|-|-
TGTGCCAGTAGTATAGATTTCAGATCGGAGTACACCTTC
CASSIDFRSEYTF
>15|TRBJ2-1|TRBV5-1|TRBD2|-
TGCGCCAGCGCCTTACTGAGCGGGGGGAACAATGAGCAGTTCTTC
CASALLSGGNNEQFF
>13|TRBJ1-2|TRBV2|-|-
TGTGCCAGCAGTGAAAACAGGGCAAGGGGCTACACCTTC
CASSENRARGYTF
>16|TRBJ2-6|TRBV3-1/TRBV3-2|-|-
TGTGCCAGCAGCCAGGGCGATTTCTCTGGGGCCAACGTCCTGACTTTC
CASSQGDFSGANVLTF
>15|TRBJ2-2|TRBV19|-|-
TGTGCCAGTACTCGACAGGACTCACTATTCGGGGAGCTGTTTTTT
CASTRQDSLFGELFF
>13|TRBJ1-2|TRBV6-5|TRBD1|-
TGTGCCAGCAGACCACAGGGGGTTCAGGGCTACACCTTC
CASRPQGVQGYTF
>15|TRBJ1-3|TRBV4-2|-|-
TGTGCCAGCAGCCAAGACGGCGGCTCTGGAAACACCATATATTTT
CASSQDGGSGNTIYF
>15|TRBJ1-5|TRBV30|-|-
TGTGCCTGGAGTGTAACAGGCAATAGCAATCAGCCCCAGCATTTT
CAWSVTGNSNQPQHF
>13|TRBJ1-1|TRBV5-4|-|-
TGTGCCAGCAGCTTGGAGATACAGGCTGAAGCTTTCTTT
CASSLEIQAEAFF
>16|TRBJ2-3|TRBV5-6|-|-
TGTGCCAGCAGCTTGACCCCTGACACTAGCACAGATACGCAGTATTTT
CASSLTPDTSTDTQYF
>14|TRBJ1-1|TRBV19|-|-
TGTGCCAGTAGTATAGGTCCCGCAGGAACTGAAGCTTTCTTT
CASSIGPAGTEAFF
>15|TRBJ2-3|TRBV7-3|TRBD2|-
TGTGCCAGCAGCGTACGGGAGGGCCGGGGAGATACGCAGTATTTT
CASSVREGRGDTQYF
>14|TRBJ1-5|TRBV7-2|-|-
TGTGCCAGCAGCTTAGCGGGCTACGATCAGCCCCAGCATTTT
CASSLAGYDQPQHF
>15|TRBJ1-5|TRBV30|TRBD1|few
TGTGCCTGGAGTGTACCGTGGGACAGGGGGCAGCCCCAGCATTTT
CAWSVPWDRGQPQHF
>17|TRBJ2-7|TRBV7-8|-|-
TGTGCCAGCAGCGCCGGAGAGCGAGGAGGGAGCTCCTACGAGCAGTACTTC
CASSAGERGGSSYEQYF
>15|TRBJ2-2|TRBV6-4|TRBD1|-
TGTGCCAGCAGTGAAGCAGGGGGAGCGAACGGGGAGCTGTTTTTT
CASSEAGGANGELFF
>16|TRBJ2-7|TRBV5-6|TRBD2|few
TGTGCCAGCAGCTTAAGTAGCGGGAGGGCAAACTACGAGCAGTACTTC
CASSLSSGRANYEQYF
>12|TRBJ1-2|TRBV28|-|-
TGTGCCAGCAGACTACTCAACTATGGCTACACCTTC
CASRLLNYGYTF
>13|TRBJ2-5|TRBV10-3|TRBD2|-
TGTGCCATCATGGGGAGGGGACAAGAGACCCAGTACTTC
CAIMGRGQETQYF
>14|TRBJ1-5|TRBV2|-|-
TGTGCCAGCAATCAGGAAAAGAGCAATCAGCCCCAGCATTTT
CASNQEKSNQPQHF
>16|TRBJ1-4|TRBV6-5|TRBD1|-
TGTGCCAGCAGTTCGCAAGCGACAGGGGGAAGGGAAAAACTGTTTTTT
CASSSQATGGREKLFF
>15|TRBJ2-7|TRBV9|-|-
TGTGCCAGCAGCCCTTCCGACCAGGGGCCCTACGAGCAGTACTTC
CASSPSDQGPYEQYF
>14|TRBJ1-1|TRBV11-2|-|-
TGTGCCAGCAGTTACAGGGTGGCGAACACTGAAGCTTTCTTT
CASSYRVANTEAFF
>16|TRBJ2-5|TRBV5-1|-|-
TGCGCCAGCAGCCTAGGGGCTTCTTTGTACCAAGAGACCCAGTACTTC
CASSLGASLYQETQYF
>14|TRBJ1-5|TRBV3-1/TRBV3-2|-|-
TGTGCCAGCAGCCAAGATCCCGGGTCTCAGCCCCAGCATTTT
CASSQDPGSQPQHF
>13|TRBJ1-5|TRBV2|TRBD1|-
TGTGCCAGCACTTCGACAGGGAATCAGCCCCAGCATTTT
CASTSTGNQPQHF
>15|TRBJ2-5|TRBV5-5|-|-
TGTGCCAGCAGCGCCCTCCGGGACACCCAAGAGACCCAGTACTTC
CASSALRDTQETQYF
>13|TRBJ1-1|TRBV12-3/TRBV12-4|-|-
TGTGCCAGCAGTCCAGGGCAGAACACTGAAGCTTTCTTT
CASSPGQNTEAFF
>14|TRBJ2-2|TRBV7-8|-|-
TGTGCCAGCAGCTCCTCCCGGGTCCCCGGGGAGCTGTTTTTT
CASSSSRVPGELFF
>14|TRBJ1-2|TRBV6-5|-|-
TGTGCCAGCAGCCCCGGTTCCGGGACTGGTGGCTACACCTTC
CASSPGSGTGGYTF
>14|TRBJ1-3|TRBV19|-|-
TGTGCCAGTACGGTCAGGGTGGATGGAAACACCATATATTTT
CASTVRVDGNTIYF
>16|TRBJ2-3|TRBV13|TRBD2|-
TGTGCCAGCAGCCGCCGGACTAGCGGAGCCACAGATACGCAGTATTTT
CASSRRTSGATDTQYF
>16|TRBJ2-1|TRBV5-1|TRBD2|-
TGCGCCAGCAGCGGGGAGACTAGCTATAGGTACAATGAGCAGTTCTTC
CASSGETSYRYNEQFF
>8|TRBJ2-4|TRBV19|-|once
TGTGCCAGTAGCACCAGGGGCTTC
CASSTRGF
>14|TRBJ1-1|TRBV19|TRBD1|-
TGTGCCAGTATGCTGACAGGGATGAACACTGAAGCTTTCTTT
CASMLTGMNTEAFF
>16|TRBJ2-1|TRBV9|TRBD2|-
TGTGCCAGCAGCACCCTAGCGGGAGGGCCAAGGAATGAGCAGTTCTTC
CASSTLAGGPRNEQFF
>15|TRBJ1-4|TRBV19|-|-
TGTGCCAGTAATGGACACAAACAGGGTAATGAAAAACTGTTTTTT
CASNGHKQGNEKLFF
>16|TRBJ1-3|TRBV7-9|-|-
TGTGCCAGCAGCTCACCGGACAGCGGATCTGGAAACACCATATATTTT
CASSSPDSGSGNTIYF
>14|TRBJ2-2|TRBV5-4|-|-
TGTGCCAGCAGCTTCGGGGTTAGCACCGGGGAGCTGTTTTTT
CASSFGVSTGELFF
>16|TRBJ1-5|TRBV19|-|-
TGTGCCAGTAGTTTGTGGGGAGACCATAGCAATCAGCCCCAGCATTTT
CASSLWGDHSNQPQHF
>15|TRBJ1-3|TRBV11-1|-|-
TGTGCCAGCAGCTTAGGACAGACTTCTGGAAACACCATATATTTT
CASSLGQTSGNTIYF
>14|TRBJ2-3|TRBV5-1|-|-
TGCGCCAGCACTCCCGGCGGCGACACAGATACGCAGTATTTT
CASTPGGDTDTQYF